What follows are 2 T cell receptor beta chains derived from one specimen sequenced in a study of cytomegalovirus exposure and HLA in healthy donors. The PCR ran on 60 Vbeta and 13 Jbeta primers. Clones were read by immunoSEQ multiplex PCR, and TCRdb kept only the in-frame ones, dropping some. The sample carries 150,000 to 170,000 clones, 79% recorded once. Sequenced material: PBMCs. These TCRs come from a man younger than 45 in good health and CMV-seropositive.

This clone turned up a few times. The rearrangement links TRBV28 to TRBJ2-2; the D gene is possibly TRBD2 (6 bases). V gave up 6 bases and J gave up 7 bases, with 15 bases separating them. Germline CDR1 is MDHEN and CDR2 is SYDVKM. The CDR3 contains 14 residues. The chain's CDR3 is CASSLTGGDGELFF. The CDR3 nucleotides read TGTGCCAGCAGCCTGACCGGGGGAGACGGGGAGCTGTTTTTT. The whole variable domain, remainder taken from reference TRBV28 and TRBJ2-2, is DVKVTQSSRYLVKRTGEKVFLECVQDMDHENMFWYRQDPGLGLRLIYFSYDVKMKEKGDIPEGYSVSREKKERFSLILESASTNQTSMYLCASSLTGGDGELFFGEGSRLTVL.

This clone was found once. The chain recombines TRBV6-5 with TRBJ2-7, with 10 nucleotides matching TRBD2. Germline values: CDR1 MNHEY, CDR2 SVGAGI. This CDR3 has 16 amino acids. V gave up 2 bases and J gave up 2 bases; unmatched junction bases: 6. The CDR3 loop reads CASSYEGTSAPYEQYF. The CDR3 DNA reads as TGTGCCAGCAGTTACGAAGGGACTAGCGCGCCCTACGAGCAGTACTTC.